These 9 T cell receptor beta chains were all obtained from the same sample, sequenced in a study of vaccination and CD4 T cells after COVID-19. Their antigen targets remain unknown. Treatment defined: roughly ten-day PBMC culture with coronavirus spike peptide pools or control peptides (ViraFEST assay). Oncomine TCR Beta short-read sequencing was applied to DNA from cultured CD4+ T cells. TCRdb analysed the PCR reads with MiXCR anew, one entry per CDR3 protein. The sample lists about 15,000 distinct CDR3 sequences; about 48% were seen once. Sample: CD4+ T cells from blood, cultured in vitro, taken before SARS-CoV-2 vaccination. These receptors all come from a human donor who had recovered from COVID-19.

This clonotype was seen a handful of times. This rearrangement joins TRBV10-3 to TRBJ1-1; D not certain. Germline loops: CDR1 ENHRY, CDR2 SYGVKD. V gave up 4 bases and J gave up 0 bases, with 9 bases separating them. The CDR3 consists of 14 residues. The DNA for the CDR3 is TGTGCCATCAGTGGAGGGAGCATGAACACTGAAGCTTTCTTT. Protein product: CAISGGSMNTEAFF.

The chain joins TRBV6-6 to TRBJ2-7, with D possibly being TRBD2 (5 bases). V was trimmed by 6 bases and J by 1 base, leaving 16 bases between them. Germline loops: CDR1 MNHNY, CDR2 SVGAGI (reference sequence). The CDR3 runs 15 residues. CDR3 coding DNA: TGTGCCAGCAGCCACCCAGGACTGGCATCCTACGAGCAGTACTTC. Its translation is CASSHPGLASYEQYF.

The chain combines TRBV6-1 with TRBJ2-7, with D possibly called TRBD1 or TRBD2 (6 bases each). The CDR3 has 13 residues. The germline CDR1 and CDR2 sequences are MNHNS and SASEGT. Trimming left V 6 bases short and J 3 bases short, with 12 bases between. For the CDR3, the DNA is TGTGCCAGCAGGGGGGGCCGATACTACGAGCAGTACTTC. This encodes CASRGGRYYEQYF.

This clonotype was seen more than once but under ten times. The chain employs TRBV6-2 or TRBV6-3 and TRBJ2-1; 9 bases align to TRBD1. With 4 bases clipped from V and 6 bases from J, the junction kept 7 bases outside the gene matches. The CDR3 is 15 residues long. Germline V CDR1 and CDR2: MNHEY, SVGEGT. The CDR3 spells CASSSPGTGFNEQFF. Written as DNA, the CDR3 is TGTGCCAGCAGTTCCCCCGGGACAGGGTTCAATGAGCAGTTCTTC.

The chain uses TRBV7-2 and TRBJ1-6, with D perhaps TRBD1 (5 bases). The length of the CDR3 is 12 residues. Germline V gene data show CDR1 as SGHTA and CDR2 as FQGNSA. V lost 6 bases to trimming and J lost 7 bases, with 7 bases between them. The CDR3 DNA reads TGTGCCAGCAGGGGGGGGAATTCACCCCTCCACTTT. Its protein product is CASRGGNSPLHF.

V is TRBV20-1 and J is TRBJ1-2, with D unresolved. V gave up 3 bases and J gave up 4 bases, with 12 bases separating them. The CDR3 is 13 amino acids. The germline V gene encodes CDR1 DFQATT and CDR2 SNEGSKA (reference sequence). As DNA, the CDR3 is TGCAGTGCTAGGGAGGGTCTAGGCTATGGCTACACCTTC. Protein product: CSAREGLGYGYTF.

The chain combines TRBV20-1 with TRBJ2-1; 9 nucleotides align to TRBD1. Trimming removed 6 bases from V and 2 bases from J; junction bases left unmatched: 5. Germline V lookup: CDR1 DFQATT, CDR2 SNEGSKA (reference sequence). This CDR3 contains 14 residues. The CDR3 nucleotides are TGCAGTGCAAGACGACAGGGGGCCTACAATGAGCAGTTCTTC. Amino acid sequence: CSARRQGAYNEQFF.

The V call is TRBV6-2 or TRBV6-3, the J call TRBJ2-3; D remains ambiguous. The V end was cut by 2 bases, the J end by 2 bases, with 17 bases between. The germline V gene encodes CDR1 MNHEY and CDR2 SVGEGT. The CDR3 spans 17 residues. CDR3 in amino acids: CASSYENGMDLTDTQYF. DNA for the CDR3: TGTGCCAGCAGTTACGAAAATGGTATGGATCTCACAGATACGCAGTATTTT.

This clonotype was detected only once. The gene calls are TRBV6-2 or TRBV6-3 and TRBJ1-5; TRBD1 is a possible D gene (6 bases). V lost 5 bases to trimming and J lost 2 bases, with 13 bases between them. The CDR3 is made up of 15 amino acids. Germline V lookup: CDR1 MNHEY, CDR2 SVGEGT. The CDR3 bases are TGTGCCAGCAGTGCCCCGGGGGCGCGCAATCAGCCCCAGCATTTT. Amino acids: CASSAPGARNQPQHF.